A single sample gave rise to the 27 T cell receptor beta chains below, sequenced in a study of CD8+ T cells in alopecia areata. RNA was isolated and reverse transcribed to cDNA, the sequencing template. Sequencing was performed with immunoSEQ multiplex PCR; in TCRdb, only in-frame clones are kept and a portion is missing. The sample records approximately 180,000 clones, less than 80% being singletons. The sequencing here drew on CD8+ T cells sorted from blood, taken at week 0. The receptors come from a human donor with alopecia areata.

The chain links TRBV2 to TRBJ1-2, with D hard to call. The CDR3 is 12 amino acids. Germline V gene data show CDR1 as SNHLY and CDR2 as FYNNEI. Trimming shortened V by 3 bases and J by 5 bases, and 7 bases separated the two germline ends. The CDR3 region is CASSEGLYGYTF. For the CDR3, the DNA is TGTGCCAGCAGTGAGGGCTTATATGGCTACACCTTC.

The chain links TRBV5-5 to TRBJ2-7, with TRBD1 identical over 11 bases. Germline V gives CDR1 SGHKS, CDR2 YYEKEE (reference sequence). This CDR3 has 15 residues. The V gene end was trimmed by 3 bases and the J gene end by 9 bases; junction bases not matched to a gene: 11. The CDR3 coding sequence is TGTGCCAGCAGCTCATGGACAGGGGGCCGAATGGGGCAGTACTTC. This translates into CASSSWTGGRMGQYF.

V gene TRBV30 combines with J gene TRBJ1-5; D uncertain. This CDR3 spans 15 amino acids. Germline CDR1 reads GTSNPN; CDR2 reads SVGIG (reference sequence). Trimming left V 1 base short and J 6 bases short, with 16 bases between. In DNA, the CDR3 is TGTGCCTGGAGTGACGGGTTGTCACTTGCTCAGCCCCAGCATTTT. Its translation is CAWSDGLSLAQPQHF. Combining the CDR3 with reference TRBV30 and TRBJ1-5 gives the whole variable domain SQTIHQWPATLVQPVGSPLSLECTVEGTSNPNLYWYRQAAGRGLQLLFYSVGIGQISSEVPQNLSASRPQDRQFILSSKKLLLSDSGFYLCAWSDGLSLAQPQHFGDGTRLSIL.

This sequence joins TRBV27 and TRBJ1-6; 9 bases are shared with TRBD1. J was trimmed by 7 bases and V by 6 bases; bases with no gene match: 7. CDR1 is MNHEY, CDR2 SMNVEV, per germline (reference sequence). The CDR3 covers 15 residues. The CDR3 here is CASSPRDRVNSPLHF. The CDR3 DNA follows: TGTGCCAGCAGCCCAAGGGACAGGGTCAATTCACCCCTCCACTTT.

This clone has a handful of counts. This chain's CDR3 is CASSISRGGDGYTF. The CDR3 DNA is TGTGCCAGTAGTATTAGCAGGGGAGGAGATGGCTACACCTTC. This chain connects TRBV19 to TRBJ1-2; perhaps TRBD1 as D (6 bases). CDR3 size: 14 residues. The germline V gene encodes CDR1 LNHDA and CDR2 SQIVND (reference sequence). V shed 3 bases and J shed 6 bases, with 14 bases lying between them.

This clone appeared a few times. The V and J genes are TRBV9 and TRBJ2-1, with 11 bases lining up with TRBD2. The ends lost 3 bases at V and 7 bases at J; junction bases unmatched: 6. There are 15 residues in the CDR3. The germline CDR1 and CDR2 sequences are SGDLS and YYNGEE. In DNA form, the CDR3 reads TGTGCCAGCAGCGCGGGACTAGCGGTCCTTAATGAGCAGTTCTTC. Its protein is CASSAGLAVLNEQFF.

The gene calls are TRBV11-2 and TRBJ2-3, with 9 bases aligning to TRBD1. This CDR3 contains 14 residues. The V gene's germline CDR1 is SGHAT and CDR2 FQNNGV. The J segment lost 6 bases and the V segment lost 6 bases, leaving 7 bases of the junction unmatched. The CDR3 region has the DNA TGTGCCAGCAGACCACAGGGGGCTCGGGATACGCAGTATTTT. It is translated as CASRPQGARDTQYF.

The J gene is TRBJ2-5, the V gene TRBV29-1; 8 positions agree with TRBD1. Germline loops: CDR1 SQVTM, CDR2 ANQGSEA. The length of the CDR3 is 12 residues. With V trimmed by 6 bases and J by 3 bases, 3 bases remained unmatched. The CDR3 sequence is CSVMDREETQYF. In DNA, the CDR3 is TGCAGCGTAATGGACAGGGAAGAGACCCAGTACTTC.

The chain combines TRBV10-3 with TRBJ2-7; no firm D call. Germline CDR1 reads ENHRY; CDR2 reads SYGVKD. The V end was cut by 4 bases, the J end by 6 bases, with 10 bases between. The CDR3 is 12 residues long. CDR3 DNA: TGTGCCATCAGTGCTTGGGAAGGCGAGCAGTACTTC. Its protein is CAISAWEGEQYF.

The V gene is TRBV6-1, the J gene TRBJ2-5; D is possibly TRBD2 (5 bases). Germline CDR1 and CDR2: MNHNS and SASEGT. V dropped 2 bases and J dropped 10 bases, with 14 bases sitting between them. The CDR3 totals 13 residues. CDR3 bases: TGTGCCAGCAGTGAACAGCGGACCTGGGACCAGTACTTC. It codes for CASSEQRTWDQYF.

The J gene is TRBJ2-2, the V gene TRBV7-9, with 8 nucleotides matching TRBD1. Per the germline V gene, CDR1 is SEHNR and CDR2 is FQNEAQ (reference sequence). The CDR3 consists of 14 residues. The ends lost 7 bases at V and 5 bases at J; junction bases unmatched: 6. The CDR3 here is CASKPGGGTGELFF. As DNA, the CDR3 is TGTGCCAGCAAACCAGGGGGCGGAACCGGGGAGCTGTTTTTT.

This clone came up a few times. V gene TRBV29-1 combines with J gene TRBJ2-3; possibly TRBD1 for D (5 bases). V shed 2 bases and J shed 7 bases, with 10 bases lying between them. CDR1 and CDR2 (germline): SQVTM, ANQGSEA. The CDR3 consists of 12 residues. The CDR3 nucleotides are TGCAGCGTTGAAAGACAGACAAATACGCAGTATTTT. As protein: CSVERQTNTQYF.

CDR3 residues: CASHSYNEQFF. CDR3 in DNA: TGTGCCAGCCACTCCTACAATGAGCAGTTCTTC. This chain links TRBV11-2 with TRBJ2-1; D gene ambiguous. V was cut by 8 bases and J by 0 bases, with 2 bases left in between. The CDR3 spans 11 residues. Per the germline V gene, CDR1 is SGHAT and CDR2 is FQNNGV.

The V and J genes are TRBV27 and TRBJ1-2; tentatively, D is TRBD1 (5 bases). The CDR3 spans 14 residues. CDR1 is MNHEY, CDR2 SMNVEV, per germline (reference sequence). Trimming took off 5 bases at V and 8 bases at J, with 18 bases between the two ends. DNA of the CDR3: TGTGCCAGCAGTAACCTAGACAGCAGAGGCGGCTACACCTTC. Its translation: CASSNLDSRGGYTF.

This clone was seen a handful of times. In DNA, the CDR3 is TGTGCCAGCAGCTTATCTTGGCAAGAAGCTTTCTTT. It is translated as CASSLSWQEAFF. J is TRBJ1-1 and V is TRBV7-8, with D unresolved. CDR3 length: 12 amino acids. V lost 2 bases and J lost 8, with 9 bases in between. Per germline, CDR1 SGHVS and CDR2 FQNEAQ.

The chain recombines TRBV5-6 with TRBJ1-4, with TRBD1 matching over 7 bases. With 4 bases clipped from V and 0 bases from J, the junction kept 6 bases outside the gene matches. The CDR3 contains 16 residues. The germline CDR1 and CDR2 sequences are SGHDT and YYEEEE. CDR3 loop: CASSTWDSTTNEKLFF. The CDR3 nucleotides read TGTGCCAGCAGCACCTGGGACAGCACAACTAATGAAAAACTGTTTTTT.

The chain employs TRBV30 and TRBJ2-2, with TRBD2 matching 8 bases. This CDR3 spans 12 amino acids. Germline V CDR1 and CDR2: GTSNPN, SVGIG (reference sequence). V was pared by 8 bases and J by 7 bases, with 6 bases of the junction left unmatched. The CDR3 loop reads CAGIGTSGELFF. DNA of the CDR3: TGTGCCGGAATAGGGACTAGCGGGGAGCTGTTTTTT.

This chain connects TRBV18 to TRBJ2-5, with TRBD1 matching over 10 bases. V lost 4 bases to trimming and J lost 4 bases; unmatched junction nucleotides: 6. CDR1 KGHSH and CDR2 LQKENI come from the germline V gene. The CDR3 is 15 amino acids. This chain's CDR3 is CASSQTTGGGETQYF. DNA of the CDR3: TGTGCCAGCTCACAGACGACAGGGGGCGGAGAGACCCAGTACTTC.

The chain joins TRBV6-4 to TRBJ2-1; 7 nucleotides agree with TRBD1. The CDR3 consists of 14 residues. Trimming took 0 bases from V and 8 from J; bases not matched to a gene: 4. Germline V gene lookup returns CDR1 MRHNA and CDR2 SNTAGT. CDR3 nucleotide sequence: TGTGCCAGCAGTGACTCCGAAGGGGGCGATGAGCAGTTCTTC. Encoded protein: CASSDSEGGDEQFF.

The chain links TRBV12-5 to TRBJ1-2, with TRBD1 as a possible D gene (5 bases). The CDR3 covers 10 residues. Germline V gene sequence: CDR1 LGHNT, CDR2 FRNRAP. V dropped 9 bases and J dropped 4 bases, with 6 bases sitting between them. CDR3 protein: CASGTYGYTF. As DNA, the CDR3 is TGTGCTAGCGGGACCTATGGCTACACCTTC.

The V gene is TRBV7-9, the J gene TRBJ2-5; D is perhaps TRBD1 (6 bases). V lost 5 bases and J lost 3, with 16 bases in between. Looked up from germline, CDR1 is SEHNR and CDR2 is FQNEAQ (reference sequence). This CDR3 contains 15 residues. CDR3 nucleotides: TGTGCCAGCAGCCCCCGACCAGGGGAAAAAGAGACCCAGTACTTC. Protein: CASSPRPGEKETQYF.

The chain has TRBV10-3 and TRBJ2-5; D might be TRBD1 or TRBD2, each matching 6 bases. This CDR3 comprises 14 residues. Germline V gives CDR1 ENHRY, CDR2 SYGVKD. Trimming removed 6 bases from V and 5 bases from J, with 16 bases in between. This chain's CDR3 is CAIRDGGQRETQYF. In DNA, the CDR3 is TGTGCCATCAGGGACGGGGGCCAGAGGGAGACCCAGTACTTC.

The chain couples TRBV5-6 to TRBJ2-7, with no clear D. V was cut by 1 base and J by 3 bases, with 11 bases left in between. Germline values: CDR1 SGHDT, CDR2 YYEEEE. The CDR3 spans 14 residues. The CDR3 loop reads CASSLYAEGYEQYF. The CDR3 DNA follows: TGTGCCAGCAGCTTGTATGCAGAAGGCTACGAGCAGTACTTC.

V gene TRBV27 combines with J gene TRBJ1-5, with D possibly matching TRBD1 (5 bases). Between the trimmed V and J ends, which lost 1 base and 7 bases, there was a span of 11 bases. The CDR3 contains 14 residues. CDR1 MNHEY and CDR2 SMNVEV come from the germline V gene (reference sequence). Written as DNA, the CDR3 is TGTGCCAGCAGTTTATTGGCAGGGCCCCAGCCCCAGCATTTT. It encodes CASSLLAGPQPQHF.

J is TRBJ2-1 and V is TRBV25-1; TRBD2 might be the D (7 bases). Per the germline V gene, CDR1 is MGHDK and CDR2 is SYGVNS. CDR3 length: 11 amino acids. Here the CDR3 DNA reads TGTGCGGGGGGGGCAGGGAATGAGCAGTTCTTC. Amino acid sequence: CAGGAGNEQFF.

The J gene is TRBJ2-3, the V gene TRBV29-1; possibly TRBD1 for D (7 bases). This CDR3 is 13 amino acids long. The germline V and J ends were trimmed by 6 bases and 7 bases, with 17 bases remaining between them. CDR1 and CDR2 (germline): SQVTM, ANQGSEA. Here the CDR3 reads CSVGGTAGYTQYF. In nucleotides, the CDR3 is TGCAGCGTAGGGGGGACAGCCGGGTATACGCAGTATTTT.

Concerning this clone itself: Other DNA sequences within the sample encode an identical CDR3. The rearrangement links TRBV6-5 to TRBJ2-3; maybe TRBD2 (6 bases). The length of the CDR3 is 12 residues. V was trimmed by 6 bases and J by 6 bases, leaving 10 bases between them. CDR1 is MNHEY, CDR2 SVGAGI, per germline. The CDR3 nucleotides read TGTGCCAGCAGCCCCGGGGGTGATACGCAGTATTTT. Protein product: CASSPGGDTQYF.